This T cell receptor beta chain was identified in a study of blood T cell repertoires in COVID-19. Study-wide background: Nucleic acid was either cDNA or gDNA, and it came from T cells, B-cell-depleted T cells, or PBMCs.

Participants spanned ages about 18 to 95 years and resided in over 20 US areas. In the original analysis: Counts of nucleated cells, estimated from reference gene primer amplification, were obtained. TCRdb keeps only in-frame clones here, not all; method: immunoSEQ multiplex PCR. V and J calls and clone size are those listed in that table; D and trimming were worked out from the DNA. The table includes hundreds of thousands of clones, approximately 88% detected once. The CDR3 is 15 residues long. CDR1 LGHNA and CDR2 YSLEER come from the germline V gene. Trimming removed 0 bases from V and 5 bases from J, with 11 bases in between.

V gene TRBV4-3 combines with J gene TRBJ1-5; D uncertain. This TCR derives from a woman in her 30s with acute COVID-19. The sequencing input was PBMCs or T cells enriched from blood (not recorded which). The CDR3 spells CASSQDLHSDQPQHF. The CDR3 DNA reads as TGCGCCAGCAGCCAAGATCTTCACAGTGATCAGCCCCAGCATTTT.